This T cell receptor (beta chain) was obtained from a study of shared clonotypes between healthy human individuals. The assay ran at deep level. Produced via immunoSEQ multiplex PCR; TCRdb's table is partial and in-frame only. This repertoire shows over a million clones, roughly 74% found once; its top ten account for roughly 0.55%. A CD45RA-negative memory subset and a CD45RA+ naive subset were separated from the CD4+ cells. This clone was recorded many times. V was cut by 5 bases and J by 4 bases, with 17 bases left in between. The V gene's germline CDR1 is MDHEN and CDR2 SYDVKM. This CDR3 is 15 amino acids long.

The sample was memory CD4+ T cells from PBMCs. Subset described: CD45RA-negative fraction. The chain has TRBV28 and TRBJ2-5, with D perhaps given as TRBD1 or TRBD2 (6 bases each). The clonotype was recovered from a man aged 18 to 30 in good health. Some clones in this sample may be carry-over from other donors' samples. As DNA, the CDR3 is TGTGCCAGCAGTGAAAGCAGAGGGGGGCGAGAGACCCAGTACTTC. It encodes CASSESRGGRETQYF.